These T cell receptor beta chains were read from a single sample in a study of T cells in tuberculosis. Only in-frame clones appear in the TCRdb table, and some are missing; sequencing was by immunoSEQ multiplex PCR. The profile shows about 34,000 clones, 90% to 95% of them singletons. This specimen consisted of PBMCs, obtained at tuberculosis diagnosis. Receptors were obtained from an adult with tuberculosis. Each CDR3 is given with its conserved first and last residue. The D gene is left open where the match is weak. Some rows mark clone size as missing; the rest say once, few, many or name a class of expanded clone.

V	D	size	J	DNA	CDR3
TRBV10-3	.	.	TRBJ1-6	TGTGCCATCAGTGATGTGAGGGATAATTCACCCCTCCACTTT	CAISDVRDNSPLHF
TRBV7-8	TRBD1	.	TRBJ2-1	TGTGCCAGCAGCTCAGGACAGGGGTTCGATGAGCAGTTCTTC	CASSSGQGFDEQFF
TRBV21-1	.	.	TRBJ2-3	TGTGCCACCCGCGGGGCTCGGGATACGCAGTATTTT	CATRGARDTQYF
TRBV2	TRBD2	.	TRBJ2-1	TGTGCCAGCAGTGAAGATAGTAGCGGGGATGAGCAGTTCTTC	CASSEDSSGDEQFF
TRBV12-5	.	.	TRBJ2-3	TGTGCTAGTGGCCGGGACTTCACAGATACGCAGTATTTT	CASGRDFTDTQYF
TRBV7-2	.	.	TRBJ1-4	TGTGCCAGCAGCTTAGGGACAGCAACTTTAAATGAAAAACTGTTTTTT	CASSLGTATLNEKLFF
TRBV19	.	.	TRBJ2-2	TGTGCCAGTAGTATAGGAGGCAACACCGGGGAGCTGTTTTTT	CASSIGGNTGELFF
TRBV6-5	.	.	TRBJ1-1	TGTGCCAGCAGTTACTCAGGGCAGGGGTATACTGAAGCTTTCTTT	CASSYSGQGYTEAFF
TRBV5-1	.	.	TRBJ1-2	TGCGCCAGCAGCGGCTCGGGTGGCTACACCTTC	CASSGSGGYTF
TRBV15	TRBD2	.	TRBJ2-7	TGTGCCACCAGCAGAGATTGGTCGGGGGGGTACGACGAGCAGTACTTC	CATSRDWSGGYDEQYF
TRBV4-1	TRBD1	.	TRBJ1-4	TGCGCCAGCAGCCAAGAGGGACAGGGGCGGACTAATGAAAAACTGTTTTTT	CASSQEGQGRTNEKLFF
TRBV6-1	TRBD1	.	TRBJ1-3	TGTGCCAGCAGTACGGACAGGGATGGAAACACCATATATTTT	CASSTDRDGNTIYF
TRBV2	.	.	TRBJ1-1	TGTGCCAGCCTCCGTGCGGTTGGCACTGAAGCTTTCTTT	CASLRAVGTEAFF
TRBV7-9	.	.	TRBJ2-1	TGTGCCAGCAGCCAAAGTCAGGGTGAAACTATCTACAATGAGCAGTTCTTC	CASSQSQGETIYNEQFF
TRBV28	TRBD1	.	TRBJ2-7	TGTGCCAGCAGCCGGACAGGGGACCCTCCTTACGAGCAGTACTTC	CASSRTGDPPYEQYF
TRBV7-9	TRBD2	.	TRBJ2-7	TGTGCCAGCAGCTTTAGGTCTAGCGGGTGGAACGAGCAGTACTTC	CASSFRSSGWNEQYF
TRBV5-6	.	.	TRBJ2-7	TGTGCCAGCAGCTACAGGGACCACGAGCAGTACTTC	CASSYRDHEQYF
TRBV15	TRBD1	.	TRBJ1-5	TGTGCCACCAGCAATTACAGGGGAATGGGGCAGCCCCAGCATTTT	CATSNYRGMGQPQHF
TRBV5-1	TRBD2	.	TRBJ2-3	TGCGCCAGCAGCTTGACTAGCGGCACAGATACGCAGTATTTT	CASSLTSGTDTQYF
TRBV2	.	.	TRBJ2-4	TGTGCCAGCAGTGATGGAACGGGATCGCTAGCCAAAAACATTCAGTACTTC	CASSDGTGSLAKNIQYF
TRBV7-6	TRBD2	.	TRBJ2-6	TGTGCCAGCAGCTTGGGGACTAGCGGGAGGTATACTGGGGCCAACGTCCTGACTTTC	CASSLGTSGRYTGANVLTF
TRBV7-8	.	.	TRBJ1-2	TGTGCCAGCAGCTCTGACACAAATGGCTACACCTTC	CASSSDTNGYTF
TRBV28	.	.	TRBJ1-5	TGTGCCAGCAGTGACACTCTAAATAGCAATCAGCCCCAGCATTTT	CASSDTLNSNQPQHF
TRBV2	.	.	TRBJ1-1	TGTGCCAGCAGTTCACAGAGGAACACTGAAGCTTTCTTT	CASSSQRNTEAFF
TRBV5-1	.	.	TRBJ2-7	TGCGCCAGCAGCTCCAGACAGGCTTCCTCCTACGAGCAGTACTTC	CASSSRQASSYEQYF
TRBV5-6	.	.	TRBJ2-5	TGTGCCAGCAGCATTTTAAGGGGGTTGGAGACCCAGTACTTC	CASSILRGLETQYF
TRBV19	TRBD1	once	TRBJ2-7	TGTGCCAGTAGTAATGGACAGGGGGCAGCCTACGAGCAGTACTTC	CASSNGQGAAYEQYF
TRBV11-2	.	.	TRBJ2-2	TGTGCCAGCAGCCCCCTAGGGGGAGGGGGTAGTACCGGGGAGCTGTTTTTT	CASSPLGGGGSTGELFF